This T cell receptor beta chain was found in a study of cytomegalovirus exposure and HLA in healthy donors. Study observations and caveats: Usually a TCR sequence was rare, but some public TCRs were found in many donors. According to a subsequent analysis, TCR clusters identified in the first cohort showed a tendency to co-occur across the approximately 120 validation repertoires.

The CDR3 covers 14 residues. The V segment lost 5 bases and the J segment 4 bases; nucleotides outside the gene matches: 6. Per the germline V gene, CDR1 is MNHEY and CDR2 is SVGAGI. Using immunoSEQ multiplex PCR, the repertoire was profiled, and TCRdb retains in-frame clones only, with some absent. The sample has fewer than 120,000 clones; 88% are singletons. Points on this clone: Its matching antigen is unknown.

This TCR was recovered from a woman aged 25 to 45 in good health and CMV-seropositive. Sequencing was performed on PBMCs. The rearrangement joins TRBV6-5 to TRBJ2-7; 9 positions match TRBD1. DNA of the CDR3: TGTGCCAGCAGTCGGCGACAGGGGGGGTACGAGCAGTACTTC. This sequence encodes CASSRRQGGYEQYF.